The clone carrying this T cell receptor (beta chain) was observed a handful of times. Its antigen is not identified. This sample was included in a study of spatial heterogeneity in lung cancer. Described time point: sample taken at primary tumor resection. Whole RNA came from tumor, nontumor lung or frozen PBMC and was sequenced without being sorted. Findings and caveats of the study: Counts of expanded intratumoral alpha and beta TCRs tracked tumor mutation counts.

TCR cDNA molecules each carried a unique molecular identifier. In TCRdb, the 5' RACE reads were re-called with MiXCR into one record per CDR3 protein. This table holds over 2,500 distinct CDR3 sequences, around 54% found once. CDR3 size: 16 residues. J was trimmed by 3 bases and V by 5 bases; bases with no gene match: 8. V gene TRBV12-3 or TRBV12-4 combines with J gene TRBJ2-2, with 8 bases fitting TRBD1. Sequencing was performed on lung tumor tissue, taken at surgery. This receptor was obtained from a male donor with early-stage non-small cell lung cancer. CDR3 protein: CASSTRQGIYTGELFF. The CDR3 DNA reads as TGTGCCAGCAGTACCAGACAGGGGATTTACACCGGGGAGCTGTTTTTT.